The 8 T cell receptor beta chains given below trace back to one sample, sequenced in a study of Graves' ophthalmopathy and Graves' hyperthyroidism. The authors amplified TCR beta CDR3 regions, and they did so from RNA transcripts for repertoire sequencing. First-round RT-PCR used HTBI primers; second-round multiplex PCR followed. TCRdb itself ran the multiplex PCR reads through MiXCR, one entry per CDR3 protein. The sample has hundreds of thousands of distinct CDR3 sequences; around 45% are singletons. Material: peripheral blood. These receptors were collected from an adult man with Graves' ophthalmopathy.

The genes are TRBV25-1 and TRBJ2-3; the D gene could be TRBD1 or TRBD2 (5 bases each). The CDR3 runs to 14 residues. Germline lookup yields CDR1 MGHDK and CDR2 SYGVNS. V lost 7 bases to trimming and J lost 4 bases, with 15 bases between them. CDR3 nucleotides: TGTGCCAGCACCCCTCCGGTGGGGGCAGATACGCAGTATTTT. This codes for CASTPPVGADTQYF.

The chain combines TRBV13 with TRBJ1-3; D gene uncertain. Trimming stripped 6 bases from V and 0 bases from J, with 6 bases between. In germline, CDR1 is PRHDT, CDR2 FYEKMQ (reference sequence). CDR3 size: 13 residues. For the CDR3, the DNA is TGTGCCAGCAGTGCTCACTCTGGAAACACCATATATTTT. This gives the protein CASSAHSGNTIYF. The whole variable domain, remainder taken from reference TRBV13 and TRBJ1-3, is AAGVIQSPRHLIKEKRETATLKCYPIPRHDTVYWYQQGPGQDPQFLISFYEKMQSDKGSIPDRFSAQQFSDYHSELNMSSLELGDSALYFCASSAHSGNTIYFGEGSWLTVV.

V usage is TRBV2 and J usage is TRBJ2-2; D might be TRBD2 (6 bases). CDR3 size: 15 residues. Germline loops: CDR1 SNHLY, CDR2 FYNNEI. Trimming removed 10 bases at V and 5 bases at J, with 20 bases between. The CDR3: CATLPTKLATGELFF. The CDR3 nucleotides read TGTGCCACCCTACCAACTAAGCTAGCGACCGGGGAGCTGTTTTTT.

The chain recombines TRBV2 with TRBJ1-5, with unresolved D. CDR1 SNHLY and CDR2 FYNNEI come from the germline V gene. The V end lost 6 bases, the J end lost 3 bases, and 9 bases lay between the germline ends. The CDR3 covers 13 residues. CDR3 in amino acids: CASRASNNQPQHF. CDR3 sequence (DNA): TGTGCCAGCAGGGCATCAAACAATCAGCCCCAGCATTTT.

The CDR3 region has the DNA TGTGCCAGCAGTGCCGGGACAGGGGTTTTCCAGTATGGCTACACCTTC. Translating it yields CASSAGTGVFQYGYTF. The gene calls are TRBV6-6 and TRBJ1-2; 10 bases map to TRBD1. Trimming cost V 5 bases and J 5 bases; bases outside gene matches: 11. The germline V gene has CDR1 MNHNY and CDR2 SVGAGI (reference sequence). This CDR3 contains 16 residues.

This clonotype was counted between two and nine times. CDR3 residues: CASSLGVTAGIEKLFF. Written as DNA, the CDR3 is TGTGCCAGCAGCTTAGGTGTGACGGCGGGGATTGAAAAACTGTTTTTT. The V and J genes are TRBV7-9 and TRBJ1-4, with D unresolved. Trimming removed 1 base at V and 7 bases at J, with 16 bases between. The CDR3 runs to 16 residues. Germline V gene lookup returns CDR1 SEHNR and CDR2 FQNEAQ (reference sequence).

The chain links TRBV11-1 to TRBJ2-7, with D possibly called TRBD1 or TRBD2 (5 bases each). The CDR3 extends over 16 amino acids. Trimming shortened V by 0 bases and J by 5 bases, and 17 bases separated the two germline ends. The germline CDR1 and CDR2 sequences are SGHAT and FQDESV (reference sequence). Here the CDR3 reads CASSLAAGSNSHEQYF. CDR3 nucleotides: TGTGCCAGCAGCTTAGCTGCAGGGAGTAACAGTCACGAGCAGTACTTC.

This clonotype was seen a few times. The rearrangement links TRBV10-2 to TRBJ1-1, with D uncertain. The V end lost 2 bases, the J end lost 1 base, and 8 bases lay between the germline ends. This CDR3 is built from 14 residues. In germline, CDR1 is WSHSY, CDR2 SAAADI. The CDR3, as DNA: TGCGCCAGCAGTGAGAGGCAAAAGAACACTGAAGCTTTCTTT. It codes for CASSERQKNTEAFF.